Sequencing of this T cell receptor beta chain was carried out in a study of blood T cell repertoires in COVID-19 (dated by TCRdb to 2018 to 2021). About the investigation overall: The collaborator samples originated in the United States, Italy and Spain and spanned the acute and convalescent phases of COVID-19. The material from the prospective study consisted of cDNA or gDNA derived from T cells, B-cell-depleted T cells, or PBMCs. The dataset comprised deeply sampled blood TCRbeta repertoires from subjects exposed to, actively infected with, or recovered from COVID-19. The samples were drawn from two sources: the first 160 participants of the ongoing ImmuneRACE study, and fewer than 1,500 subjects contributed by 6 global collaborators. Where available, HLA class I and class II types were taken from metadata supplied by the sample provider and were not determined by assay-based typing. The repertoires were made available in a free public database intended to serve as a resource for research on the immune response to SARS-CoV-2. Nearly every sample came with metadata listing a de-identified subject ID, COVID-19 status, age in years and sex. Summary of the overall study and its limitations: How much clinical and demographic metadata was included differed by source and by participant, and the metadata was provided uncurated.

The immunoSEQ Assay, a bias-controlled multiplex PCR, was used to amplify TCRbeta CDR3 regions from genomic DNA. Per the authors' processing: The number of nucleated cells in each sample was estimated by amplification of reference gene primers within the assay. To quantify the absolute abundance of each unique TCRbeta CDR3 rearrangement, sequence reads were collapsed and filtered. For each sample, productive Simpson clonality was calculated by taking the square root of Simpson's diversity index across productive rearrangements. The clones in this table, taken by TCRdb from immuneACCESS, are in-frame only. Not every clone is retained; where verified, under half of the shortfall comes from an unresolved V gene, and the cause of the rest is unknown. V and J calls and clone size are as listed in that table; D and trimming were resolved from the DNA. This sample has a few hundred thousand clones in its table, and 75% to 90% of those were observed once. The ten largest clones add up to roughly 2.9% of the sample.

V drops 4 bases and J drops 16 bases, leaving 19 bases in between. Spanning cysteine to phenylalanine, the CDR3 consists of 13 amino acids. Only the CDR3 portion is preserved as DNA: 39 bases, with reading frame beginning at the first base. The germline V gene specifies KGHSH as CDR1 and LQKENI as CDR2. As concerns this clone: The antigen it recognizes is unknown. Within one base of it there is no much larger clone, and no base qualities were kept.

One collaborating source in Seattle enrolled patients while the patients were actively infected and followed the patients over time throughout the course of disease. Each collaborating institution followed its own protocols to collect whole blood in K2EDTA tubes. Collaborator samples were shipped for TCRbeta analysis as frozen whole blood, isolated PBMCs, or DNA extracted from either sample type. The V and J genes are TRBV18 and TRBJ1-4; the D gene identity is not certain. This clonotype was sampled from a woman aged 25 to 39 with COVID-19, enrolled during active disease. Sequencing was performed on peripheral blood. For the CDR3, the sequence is CASSLSRGESPFF. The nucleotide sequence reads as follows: TGTGCCAGCTCACTCTCCCGGGGAGAAAGTCCGTTTTTT.